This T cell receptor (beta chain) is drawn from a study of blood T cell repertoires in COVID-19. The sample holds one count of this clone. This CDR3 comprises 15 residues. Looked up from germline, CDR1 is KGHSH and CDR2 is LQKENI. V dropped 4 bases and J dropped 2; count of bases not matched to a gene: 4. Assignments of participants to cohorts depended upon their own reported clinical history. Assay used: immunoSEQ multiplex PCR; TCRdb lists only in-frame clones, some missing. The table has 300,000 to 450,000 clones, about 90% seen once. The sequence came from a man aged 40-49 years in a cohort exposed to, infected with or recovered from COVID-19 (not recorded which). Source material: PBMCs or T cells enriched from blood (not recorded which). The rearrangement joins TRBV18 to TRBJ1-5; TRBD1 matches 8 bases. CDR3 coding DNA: TGTGCCAGCTCACGAGGACAGGGAGGCAATCAGCCCCAGCATTTT. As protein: CASSRGQGGNQPQHF.